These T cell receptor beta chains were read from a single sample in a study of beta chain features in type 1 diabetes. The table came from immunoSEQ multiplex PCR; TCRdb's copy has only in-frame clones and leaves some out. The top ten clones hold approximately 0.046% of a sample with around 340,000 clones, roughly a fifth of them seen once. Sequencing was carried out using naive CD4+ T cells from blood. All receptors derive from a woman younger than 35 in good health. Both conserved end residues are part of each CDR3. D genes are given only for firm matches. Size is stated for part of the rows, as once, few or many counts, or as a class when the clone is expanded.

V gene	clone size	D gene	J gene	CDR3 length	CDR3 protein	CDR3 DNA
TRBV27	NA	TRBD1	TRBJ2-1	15	CASSLRDSPYNEQFF	TGTGCCAGCAGTCTCCGGGACAGTCCCTACAATGAGCAGTTCTTC
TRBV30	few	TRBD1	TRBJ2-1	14	CAWSQGVLGNEQFF	TGTGCCTGGAGCCAGGGGGTCTTGGGCAATGAGCAGTTCTTC
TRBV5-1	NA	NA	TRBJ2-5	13	CASSSPYQETQYF	TGCGCCAGCAGCTCCCCGTACCAAGAGACCCAGTACTTC
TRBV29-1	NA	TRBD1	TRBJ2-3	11	CSVGGQGAQYF	TGCAGCGTCGGGGGACAGGGAGCGCAGTATTTT
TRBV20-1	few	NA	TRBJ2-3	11	CSASEVNTQYF	TGCAGTGCTTCCGAGGTGAATACGCAGTATTTT
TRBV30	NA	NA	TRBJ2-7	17	CAWTSRAAYLSSYEQYF	TGTGCCTGGACCTCCCGAGCGGCGTACCTCAGCTCCTACGAGCAGTACTTC
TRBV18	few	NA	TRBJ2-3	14	CASSPLADTDTQYF	TGTGCCAGCTCACCACTAGCGGACACAGATACGCAGTATTTT
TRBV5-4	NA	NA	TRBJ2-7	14	CASSLDRTIHEQYF	TGTGCCAGCAGCTTGGATCGGACAATCCACGAGCAGTACTTC
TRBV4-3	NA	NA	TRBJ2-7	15	CASSQVASPRDEQYF	TGCGCCAGCAGCCAAGTCGCCAGCCCTAGAGACGAGCAGTACTTC
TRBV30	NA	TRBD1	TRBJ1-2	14	CAWNRSNRGGGYTF	TGTGCCTGGAATCGGTCGAACAGGGGAGGAGGCTATACCTTC
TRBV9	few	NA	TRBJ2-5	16	CASSVGLGAGKETQYF	TGTGCCAGCAGCGTGGGGTTAGGGGCAGGGAAGGAGACCCAGTACTTC
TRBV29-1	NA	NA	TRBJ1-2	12	CSVEGGGYGYTF	TGCAGCGTTGAAGGTGGCGGTTATGGCTACACCTTC
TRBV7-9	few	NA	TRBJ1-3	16	CASSLAPRVSGNTIYF	TGTGCCAGCAGCTTAGCTCCCAGGGTCTCTGGAAACACCATATATTTT
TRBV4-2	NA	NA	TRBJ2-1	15	CASSQGALTSSWQFF	TGTGCCAGCAGCCAAGGCGCCCTCACGAGCTCGTGGCAGTTCTTC
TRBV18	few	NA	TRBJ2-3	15	CASSPGGQSTDTQYF	TGTGCCAGCTCACCAGGCGGGCAGAGCACAGATACGCAGTATTTT
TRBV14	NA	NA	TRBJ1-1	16	CASSQPRGGRLTEAFF	TGTGCCAGCAGCCAACCCCGGGGGGGGCGTTTGACTGAAGCTTTCTTT
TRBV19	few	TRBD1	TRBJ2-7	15	CASSKTGTGGYEQYF	TGTGCCAGTAGTAAAACCGGGACAGGGGGATACGAGCAGTACTTC
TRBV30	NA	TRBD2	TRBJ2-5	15	CAWSVGAGVLETQYF	TGTGCCTGGAGTGTAGGAGCGGGAGTATTGGAGACCCAGTACTTC
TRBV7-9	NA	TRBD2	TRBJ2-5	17	CASSPNPSGRNRETQYF	TGTGCCAGCAGCCCAAACCCTAGCGGGAGGAACAGAGAGACCCAGTACTTC
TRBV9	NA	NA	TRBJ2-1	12	CASNNPGLLQFF	TGTGCCAGCAACAATCCGGGACTCCTACAGTTCTTC
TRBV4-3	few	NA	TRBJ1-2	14	CASSQGLQSYGYTF	TGCGCCAGCAGCCAAGGTTTACAGAGCTATGGCTACACCTTC
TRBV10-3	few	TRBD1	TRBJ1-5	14	CAISVQGEGQPQHF	TGTGCCATCAGTGTACAGGGGGAGGGTCAGCCCCAGCATTTT
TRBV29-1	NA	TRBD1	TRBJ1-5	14	CSVSSGTGDQPQHF	TGCAGCGTTTCTTCCGGGACAGGGGATCAGCCCCAGCATTTT
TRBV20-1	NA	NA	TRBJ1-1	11	CSARESLDSFF	TGCAGTGCTAGAGAATCCTTGGACTCCTTCTTT
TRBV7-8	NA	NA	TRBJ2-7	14	CASSLALSTYEQYF	TGTGCCAGCAGCTTAGCCCTATCCACCTACGAGCAGTACTTC
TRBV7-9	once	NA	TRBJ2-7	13	CASSNRDTQTQYF	TGTGCCAGCAGCAACCGGGACACGCAGACGCAGTACTTC
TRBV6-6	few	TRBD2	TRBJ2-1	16	CASSSTWGEGYNEQFF	TGTGCCAGCAGCTCCACTTGGGGGGAGGGCTACAATGAGCAGTTCTTC
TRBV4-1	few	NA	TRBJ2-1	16	CASSQGRGTARSEQFF	TGCGCCAGCAGCCAAGGGAGGGGAACCGCCAGGAGTGAGCAGTTCTTC
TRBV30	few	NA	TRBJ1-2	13	CAWATGGSRGYTF	TGTGCCTGGGCCACAGGCGGATCCCGGGGCTACACCTTC
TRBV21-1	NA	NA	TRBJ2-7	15	CASSKDGQRAYEQYF	TGTGCCAGCAGCAAAGACGGACAGCGAGCCTACGAGCAGTACTTC
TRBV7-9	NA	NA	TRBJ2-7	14	CASSFLTGSYEQYF	TGTGCCAGCAGCTTCCTAACGGGTTCTTACGAGCAGTACTTC
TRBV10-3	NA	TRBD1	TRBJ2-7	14	CAISDSQGSYEQYF	TGTGCCATCAGTGACTCACAGGGGTCCTACGAGCAGTACTTC
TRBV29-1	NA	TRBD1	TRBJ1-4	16	CSVGMGQSSTNEKLFF	TGCAGCGTTGGAATGGGACAGTCCTCAACTAATGAAAAACTGTTTTTT
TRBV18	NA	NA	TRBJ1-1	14	CASSPDSLNTEAFF	TGTGCCAGCTCACCGGACAGTCTGAACACTGAAGCTTTCTTT
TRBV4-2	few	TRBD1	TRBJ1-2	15	CASSQRLDRVDGYTF	TGTGCCAGCAGCCAACGATTGGACAGGGTCGATGGCTACACCTTC
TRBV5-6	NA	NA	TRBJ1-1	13	CASSLNRAAEAFF	TGTGCCAGCAGCTTGAACAGGGCGGCTGAAGCTTTCTTT
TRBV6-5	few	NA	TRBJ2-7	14	CASSYQGTSYEQYF	TGTGCCAGCAGTTATCAGGGGACATCCTACGAGCAGTACTTC